The subject of this entry is one T cell receptor (beta chain). CDR1 is SGHDT and CDR2 is YYEEEE in the germline V gene. Trimming shortened V by 4 bases and J by 4 bases, and 9 bases separated the two germline ends. The CDR3 loop spans 13 amino acids. Sequencing used immunoSEQ multiplex PCR; TCRdb keeps in-frame clones, though not all of them. The sample lists about 170,000 clones, roughly 90% occurring once. This sample was taken from a study of blood T cell repertoires in COVID-19. The sequence was collected from a young man with COVID-19, enrolled during active disease. The specimen was peripheral blood. The chain employs TRBV5-6 and TRBJ2-1; D is perhaps TRBD1 (5 bases). CDR3 in DNA: TGTGCCAGCAGCATAGACAGTTACAATGAGCAGTTCTTC. This sequence encodes CASSIDSYNEQFF.